This TCR beta chain is from a study of molecular identifiers for immune sequencing clone quantification. Across the whole study: Five portions were made in replicates from RNA of around 20,000 or 100,000 naive CD8 cells, and four underwent sequencing. The study, taken as a whole, reports: In a background of around 1 million naive cells, spiked Jurkat TCR RNA from one cell was reportedly detectable.

Unmatched junction bases numbered 11, after V lost 1 base and J lost 2 bases. Looked up from germline, CDR1 is SEHNR and CDR2 is FQNEAQ (reference sequence). The CDR3 runs 17 residues. TCRdb re-derived calls from the PCR reads in MiXCR, one entry per CDR3 protein. The table records approximately 500,000 distinct CDR3 sequences, around 23% of them present only once. With RNA at 10%, 30% or 50%, naive CD8 libraries came from about 20,000 to 1,000,000 sorted cells. The sample holds a few counts of this clonotype. Its specificity is not known. The chain links TRBV7-9 to TRBJ2-7; TRBD1 agrees at 7 bases. The specimen sequenced was naive CD8+ T cells from blood, with Jurkat cell RNA spiked in. Regarding subset: FACS-sorted CD8+CD4-CCR7+CD45RA+ naive T cells. The clonotype was recovered from a human donor in good health. Some libraries in this study had Jurkat cell RNA spiked in. CDR3 nucleotide sequence: TGTGCCAGCAGCTTAGGCTCCTCGCGTCAGGGGGCCTACGAGCAGTACTTC. Residues: CASSLGSSRQGAYEQYF.